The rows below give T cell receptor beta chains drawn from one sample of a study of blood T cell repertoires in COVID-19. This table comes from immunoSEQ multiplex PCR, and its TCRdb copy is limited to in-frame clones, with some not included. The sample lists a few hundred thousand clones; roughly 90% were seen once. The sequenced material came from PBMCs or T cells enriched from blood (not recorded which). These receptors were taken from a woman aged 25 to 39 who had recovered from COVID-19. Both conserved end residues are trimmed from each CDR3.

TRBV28,ATDTENYGYT
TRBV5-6,ASSLGQGANEAF
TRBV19,ASRTGTGASYEQY
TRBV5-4,ASSPQGQIGTDTQY
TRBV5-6,ASSFEGQGGYT
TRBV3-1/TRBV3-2,ASSQAGKGIYGYT
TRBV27,ASSLSLRERYGYT
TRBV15,ATSRSGLAGIYEQY
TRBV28,ASSLGGTGEVRGYT
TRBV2,ASSPRVGYT
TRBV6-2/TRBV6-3,ASSYGFFHRGNQPQH
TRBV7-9,AGQRTGSYEQY
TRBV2,ASSGSGVSYEQY
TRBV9,ASSVDSDSPLH
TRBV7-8,ASSLLGDNEQF
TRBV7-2,ASSLGTRAETQY
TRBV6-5,ASKTTGNSYEQY
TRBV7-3,ASSQTRTGELF
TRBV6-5,ASSSKTSGSSYEQY
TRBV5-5,ASSLAEDREGLPEQF
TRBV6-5,ASSPQGAAYEQY
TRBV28,ASSLLLAGNEQF
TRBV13,ASSLLRGGSIVNEQF
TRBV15,ATSPRTGGNTEAF
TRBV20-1,SASRSYEQY
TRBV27,ASSLSGHTSSYEQY
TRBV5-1,ACSLAGLGRTDTQY
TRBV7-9,ASSFTGGNQPQH
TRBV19,ASSARRPTEAF
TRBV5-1,ASSTGQASYGYT
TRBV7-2,ASSPAGLASYEQY
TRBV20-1,SARDSRPQH
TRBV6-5,ASSPGLNLNTEAF
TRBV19,ASSSDREAGEKLF
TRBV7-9,ASSYRPGSTDTQY
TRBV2,ATHRGMETQY
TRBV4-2,ASSQEVGQASTGNTIY
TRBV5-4,ASSLSRDRMEDEQF
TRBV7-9,ASSLTDRYEQY
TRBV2,ASRQSPNTEAF
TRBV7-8,ASSLTGGNEKLF
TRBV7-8,ASSPGAQGGTEAF
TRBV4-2,ASSPGGYGYT
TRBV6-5,ASSYSRREYEQY
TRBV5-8,ASSLGQGAYEQY
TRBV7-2,ASSLILDRGGTGELF
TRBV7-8,ASRSGRLDEQY
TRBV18,ASSPPAGGDEQF
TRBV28,ASKQGAWGYT
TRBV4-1,ASSQGDRYYRDGEKLF
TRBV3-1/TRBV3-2,ASSQGGEGYT
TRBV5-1,ASTSTGGFTDTQY
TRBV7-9,ASSRQGSQGPGNTIY
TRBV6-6,ASRISGGADIQY
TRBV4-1,ASSPLSGGRETQY
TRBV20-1,SASRGQDYGYT
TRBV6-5,ASSPAGVEETQY
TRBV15,ATSRGRGSGNIQY
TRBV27,ASSPTPGQGPYEQY